The present TCR beta chain was sequenced within a study of T cell responses to AZD1222 COVID-19 vaccine. The germline V and J ends were trimmed by 8 bases and 0 bases, with 12 bases remaining between them. The CDR3 runs to 13 residues. In germline, CDR1 is GTSNPN, CDR2 SVGIG (reference sequence). Measured with immunoSEQ multiplex PCR; TCRdb has only the in-frame clones, and not every one. The data show 110,000 to 150,000 clones, approximately 93% seen once. The sample consisted of peripheral blood, taken on day 0 of MenACWY control vaccination. This TCR was recovered from an adult in good health. The chain joins TRBV30 to TRBJ2-3; D unresolved. The CDR3 here is CATQQTSTDTQYF. The CDR3 region has the DNA TGTGCCACGCAGCAGACTAGCACAGATACGCAGTATTTT.